This record covers a single T cell receptor beta chain. Antigen specificity is unknown. The source of the sample is a study of Tregs in tolerant kidney transplant recipients. Unstimulated Tregs (CD4+CD25+CD127-) and CD4+CD25- non-Tregs were sorted from PBMCs. Clones were sequenced by immunoSEQ multiplex PCR, and TCRdb holds only the in-frame ones, with some missing. The sample gives tens of thousands of clones, 70% to 90% of which show up once; approximately 0.4% is in the top ten. This CDR3 is built from 13 residues. Germline assignment: CDR1 SEHNR and CDR2 FQNEAQ (reference sequence). Between the trimmed V and J ends, which lost 5 bases and 0 bases, there was a span of 4 bases. Study-level points and caveats: Donor-specific Treg expansion exceeded global Treg expansion in tolerant patients, suggesting antigen drive. Expanding Tregs on activated donor B cells appeared to best identify donor-specific TCRbeta clones. Changing PCR primers prevented nucleotide comparison between some patients' samples.

The chain couples TRBV7-9 to TRBJ2-2; no definite D call. This sequence originates from a human donor who received a combined kidney and bone marrow transplant. Material: CD4+ T cells from blood, obtained before the transplant. Here the CDR3 DNA reads TGTGCCAGCAGCATCACGAACACCGGGGAGCTGTTTTTT. Translation: CASSITNTGELFF.